A selection of T cell receptor beta chains follows, all from one sample in a study of identical twins. TCRdb reprocessed the 5' RACE reads via MiXCR and lists one record per CDR3 protein. The sample yields more than 350,000 distinct CDR3 sequences, roughly 10% seen once. The sequenced material came from naive T cells sorted from blood. Every receptor here comes from a woman aged 50 to 65 in good health. CDR3s include the opening cysteine and the closing phenylalanine or tryptophan. D genes are given only for firm matches. The size of a clone is reported for some rows only, either as once, few or many, or as a class for expanded clones.

J gene	D gene	clone size	V gene	CDR3 DNA	CDR3 protein
TRBJ2-7	TRBD2	few	TRBV28	TGTGCCAGTCGAAAAAGGGCACTAGCGGGGTACGAGCAGTACTTC	CASRKRALAGYEQYF
TRBJ2-2	NA	many	TRBV12-3/TRBV12-4	TGTGCCAGCAGTAGGTCCGGGGAGCTGTTTTTT	CASSRSGELFF
TRBJ2-1	NA	many	TRBV20-1	TGCAGTGCTAAGAACAGGGCCGGGCGTGGTGAGCAGTTCTTC	CSAKNRAGRGEQFF
TRBJ1-1	NA	many	TRBV10-2	TGCGCCAGCCGGCAGGGTCCTAACTTTGAAGCTTTCTTT	CASRQGPNFEAFF
TRBJ1-2	NA	NA	TRBV7-2	TGTGCCAGCAGCTTAATGCCAGGGGAGATGGGCTACACCTTC	CASSLMPGEMGYTF
TRBJ1-5	NA	many	TRBV12-3/TRBV12-4	TGTGCCAGCAGTCAGACAAGGAATCAGCCCCAGCATTTT	CASSQTRNQPQHF
TRBJ2-1	TRBD2	few	TRBV20-1	TGCAGTGGTGCGGGAGTAAGTTCGTACAATGAGCAGTTCTTC	CSGAGVSSYNEQFF
TRBJ2-4	NA	few	TRBV7-2	TGTGCCAGCAGCACGGACTCTTTCTTAGCCAAAAACATTCAGTACTTC	CASSTDSFLAKNIQYF
TRBJ2-1	TRBD1	NA	TRBV24-1	TGTGCCACCAGTGATTTAAGAGGGGGCAAAAATGAGCAGTTCTTC	CATSDLRGGKNEQFF
TRBJ2-2	TRBD1	NA	TRBV19	TGTGCCAGTAGTGACGGACAGGGACGGGTCGGGGAGCTGTTTTTT	CASSDGQGRVGELFF
TRBJ2-7	TRBD2	NA	TRBV2	TGTGCCAGCACCCCCCGCGGGCTAGCGGGAGTCGACGAGCAGTACTTC	CASTPRGLAGVDEQYF